The 10 T cell receptor beta chains presented below share a single source sample, sequenced in a study of cytomegalovirus exposure and HLA in healthy donors. Primers for the PCR totalled 60 Vbeta and 13 Jbeta. Data came from immunoSEQ multiplex PCR; TCRdb stores just in-frame clones and leaves some out. Seen here are around 130,000 clones, 61% observed once, and the top ten hold 1.8%. The sequencing input was PBMCs. The receptor set was obtained from a male donor in good health and CMV-seronegative.

The rearrangement links TRBV9 to TRBJ2-7; 8 bases align to TRBD1. The CDR3 loop spans 15 amino acids. Trimming at V came to 4 bases and at J to 4 bases, leaving 10 bases not matched to a gene. The germline gives CDR1 SGDLS, CDR2 YYNGEE. As DNA, the CDR3 is TGTGCCAGCAGCCTGAGACCAGGGGGCCCATACGAGCAGTACTTC. Translated: CASSLRPGGPYEQYF.

The V call is TRBV29-1, the J call TRBJ1-1, with 9 nucleotides matching TRBD1. The germline V gene has CDR1 SQVTM and CDR2 ANQGSEA. CDR3 length equals 13 residues. CDR3 amino acids: CRGGDRENTEAFF. Here the CDR3 DNA reads TGCAGGGGGGGGGACAGGGAGAACACTGAAGCTTTCTTT. Drawing the rest from reference TRBV29-1 and TRBJ1-1, the complete variable domain is SAVISQKPSRDICQRGTSLTIQCQVDSQVTMMFWYRQQPGQSLTLIATANQGSEATYESGFVIDKFPISRPNLTFSTLTVSNMSPEDSSIYLCRGGDRENTEAFFGQGTRLTVV.

This chain uses TRBV7-9 with TRBJ2-2, with unresolved D. The CDR3 covers 15 residues. CDR1 is SEHNR, CDR2 FQNEAQ, per germline (reference sequence). Trimming removed 5 bases from V and 0 bases from J, with 10 bases in between. CDR3 region: CASSPTTTNTGELFF. The DNA for the CDR3 is TGTGCCAGCAGCCCCACCACAACGAACACCGGGGAGCTGTTTTTT.

The genes are TRBV29-1 and TRBJ1-2; the match to TRBD1 covers 8 bases. V shed 0 bases, J shed 7 bases, and the junction held 7 bases outside the gene matches. The CDR3 loop spans 14 amino acids. The germline V gene encodes CDR1 SQVTM and CDR2 ANQGSEA. For the CDR3, the DNA is TGCAGCGTTGAAGATCTCCGGACAGGGAGTGGCTACACCTTC. This sequence encodes CSVEDLRTGSGYTF. Using reference TRBV29-1 and TRBJ1-2 for the parts outside the CDR3, the full variable domain is SAVISQKPSRDICQRGTSLTIQCQVDSQVTMMFWYRQQPGQSLTLIATANQGSEATYESGFVIDKFPISRPNLTFSTLTVSNMSPEDSSIYLCSVEDLRTGSGYTFGSGTRLTVV.

Details on this clone: The CDR3 carries no conserved terminal phenylalanine or tryptophan, so it likely arises from a read error. The DNA is omitted, as the CDR3 cannot be located on it reliably, and the CDR3 follows TCRdb's listing. This sequence joins TRBV6-5 and TRBJ1-2; the table's TRBD1 call for D was not verified on the DNA. Germline V gene lookup returns CDR1 MNHEY and CDR2 SVGAGI. The CDR3 is 9 amino acids in total, end residues counted. The CDR3 reads CASSRDTWS.

V is TRBV19 and J is TRBJ2-7; weak D call: TRBD1 (6 bases). The CDR3 contains 17 residues. The ends were cut back, 1 base at V and 2 bases at J, with 18 bases in the middle. CDR1 and CDR2 (germline): LNHDA, SQIVND (reference sequence). The CDR3 loop reads CASSIATLRGRAYEQYF. For the CDR3, the DNA is TGTGCCAGTAGTATAGCCACCCTCAGGGGCAGAGCCTACGAGCAGTACTTC.

This chain uses TRBV5-1 with TRBJ2-2, with a tentative D call TRBD1 (6 bases). This CDR3 has 16 residues. Germline V lookup: CDR1 SGHRS, CDR2 YFSETQ. With 3 bases removed from V and 5 bases from J, the gap between germline ends came to 17 bases. The CDR3 reads CASSYYTQGRTGELFF. Here the CDR3 DNA reads TGCGCCAGCAGCTATTATACACAGGGCAGGACCGGGGAGCTGTTTTTT.

This chain links TRBV30 with TRBJ1-6; D is undetermined. Trimming removed 2 bases at V and 10 bases at J, with 9 bases between. Germline V lookup: CDR1 GTSNPN, CDR2 SVGIG (reference sequence). The CDR3 spans 12 residues. As DNA, the CDR3 is TGTGCCTGGAGTCACGTTCAGTCACCCCTCCACTTT. It encodes CAWSHVQSPLHF. Complete variable domain (other parts from reference TRBV30 and TRBJ1-6): SQTIHQWPATLVQPVGSPLSLECTVEGTSNPNLYWYRQAAGRGLQLLFYSVGIGQISSEVPQNLSASRPQDRQFILSSKKLLLSDSGFYLCAWSHVQSPLHFGNGTRLTVT.

Only a few counts were recorded for this clone. The V and J genes are TRBV18 and TRBJ1-4; no firm D call. This CDR3 spans 14 amino acids. V was clipped by 0 bases and J by 5 bases, with 7 bases between them. The germline CDR1 and CDR2 sequences are KGHSH and LQKENI. CDR3 sequence reads: CASSPPSENEKLFF. CDR3 nucleotides: TGTGCCAGCTCACCACCGTCGGAGAATGAAAAACTGTTTTTT.

Only a few counts were recorded for this clone. V usage is TRBV7-9 and J usage is TRBJ1-6; TRBD1 is a possible D gene (5 bases). The CDR3 contains 14 residues. Germline V gene sequence: CDR1 SEHNR, CDR2 FQNEAQ (reference sequence). Trimming pared 5 bases from V and 10 bases from J, leaving 15 bases between. CDR3 coding DNA: TGTGCCAGCAGCCCTCAGGGAAAAGGCTCACCCCTCCACTTT. As protein: CASSPQGKGSPLHF. The full variable domain, in which reference TRBV7-9 and TRBJ1-6 provide the parts outside the CDR3, is DTGVSQNPRHKITKRGQNVTFRCDPISEHNRLYWYRQTLGQGPEFLTYFQNEAQLEKSRLLSDRFSAERPKGSFSTLEIQRTEQGDSAMYLCASSPQGKGSPLHFGNGTRLTVT.